This T cell receptor beta chain is drawn from a study of response to subunit inactivated influenza vaccine. Germline lookup yields CDR1 MNHEY and CDR2 SMNVEV (reference sequence). CDR3 length: 11 amino acids. V was shortened by 7 bases and J by 7 bases, with 10 bases between the two germline ends. This clonotype showed up many times. Its antigen remains unknown. Study results and limitations: The authors offered the suggestion that each seasonal influenza vaccination recruits few new T cells.

MiXCR was run by TCRdb on the RT-PCR reads, yielding one entry per CDR3 protein. The data show hundreds of thousands of distinct CDR3 sequences, 11% to 15% seen once. This sequence originates from a man aged 50 or older who received an inactivated influenza vaccine. The specimen was PBMCs from blood, collected 14 days before vaccination. The rearrangement joins TRBV27 to TRBJ1-1; D unclear. CDR3 DNA sequence: TGTGCCAGCATGAGTTTGGGTGAAGCTTTCTTT. Amino acids: CASMSLGEAFF.